This T cell receptor beta chain was profiled in a study of shared clonotypes between healthy human individuals. Produced via immunoSEQ multiplex PCR; TCRdb's table is partial and in-frame only. The table includes some 1,600,000 clones, approximately 98% detected once. The germline CDR1 and CDR2 sequences are SGHKS and YYEKEE (reference sequence). The CDR3 consists of 13 residues. Trimming left V 0 bases short and J 2 bases short, with 3 bases between. Turning to this clone: As yet, its antigen is unknown.

Findings of the study overall: Depth of sequencing was expected to influence donor clonotype sharing.

Sequencing was carried out using naive CD4+ T cells sorted from blood. Subset defined: CD45RA+ positively selected. The TCR originated in a man aged 30 to 45 in good health. J is TRBJ1-3 and V is TRBV5-5; D remains unclear. CDR3 region: CASSLDPGNTIYF. CDR3 bases: TGTGCCAGCAGCTTGGACCCTGGAAACACCATATATTTT.